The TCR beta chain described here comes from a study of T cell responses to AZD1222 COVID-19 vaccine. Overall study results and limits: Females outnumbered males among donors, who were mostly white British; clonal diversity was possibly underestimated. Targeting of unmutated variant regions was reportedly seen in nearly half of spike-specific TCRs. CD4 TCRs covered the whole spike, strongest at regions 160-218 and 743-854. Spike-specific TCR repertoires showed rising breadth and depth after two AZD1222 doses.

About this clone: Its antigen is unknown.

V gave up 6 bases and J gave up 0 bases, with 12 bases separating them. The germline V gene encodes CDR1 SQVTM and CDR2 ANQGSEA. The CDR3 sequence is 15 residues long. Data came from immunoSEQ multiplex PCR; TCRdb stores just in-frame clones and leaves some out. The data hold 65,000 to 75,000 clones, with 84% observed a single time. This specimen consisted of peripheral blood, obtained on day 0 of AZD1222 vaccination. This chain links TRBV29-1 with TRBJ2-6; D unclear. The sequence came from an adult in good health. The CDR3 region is CSVNTGYSGANVLTF. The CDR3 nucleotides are TGCAGCGTCAATACTGGATACTCTGGGGCCAACGTCCTGACTTTC.